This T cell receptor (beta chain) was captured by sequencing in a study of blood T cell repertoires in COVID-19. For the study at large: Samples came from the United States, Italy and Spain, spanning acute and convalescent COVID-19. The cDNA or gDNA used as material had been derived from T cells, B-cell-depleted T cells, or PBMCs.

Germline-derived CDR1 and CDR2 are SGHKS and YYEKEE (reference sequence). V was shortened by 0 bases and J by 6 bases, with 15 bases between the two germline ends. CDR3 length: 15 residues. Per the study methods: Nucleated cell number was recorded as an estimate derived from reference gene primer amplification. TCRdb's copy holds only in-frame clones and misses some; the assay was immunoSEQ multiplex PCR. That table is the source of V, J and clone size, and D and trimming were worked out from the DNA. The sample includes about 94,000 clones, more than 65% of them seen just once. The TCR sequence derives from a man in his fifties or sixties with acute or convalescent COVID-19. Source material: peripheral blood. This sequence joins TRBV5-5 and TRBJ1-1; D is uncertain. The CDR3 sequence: CASSLGEGVWAEAFF. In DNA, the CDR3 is TGTGCCAGCAGCTTGGGAGAGGGTGTTTGGGCTGAAGCTTTCTTT.